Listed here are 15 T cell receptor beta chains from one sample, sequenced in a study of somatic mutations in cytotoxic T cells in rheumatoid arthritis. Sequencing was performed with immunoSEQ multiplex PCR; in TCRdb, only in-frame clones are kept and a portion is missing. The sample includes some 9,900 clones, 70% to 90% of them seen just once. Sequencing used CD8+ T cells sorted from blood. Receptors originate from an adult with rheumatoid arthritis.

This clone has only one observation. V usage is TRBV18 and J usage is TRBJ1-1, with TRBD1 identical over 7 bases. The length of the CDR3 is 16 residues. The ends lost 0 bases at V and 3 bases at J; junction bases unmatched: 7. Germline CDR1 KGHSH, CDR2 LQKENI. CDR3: CASSPPKTGADTEAFF. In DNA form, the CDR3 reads TGTGCCAGCTCACCACCCAAAACAGGGGCGGACACTGAAGCTTTCTTT.

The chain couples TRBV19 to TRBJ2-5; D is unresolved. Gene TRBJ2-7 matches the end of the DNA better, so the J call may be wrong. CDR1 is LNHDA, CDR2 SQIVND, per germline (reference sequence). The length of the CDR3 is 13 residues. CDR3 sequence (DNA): TGTGCCAGTAGTATCCCAGGTGCCTACGAGCAGTACTTC. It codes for CASSIPGAYEQYF.

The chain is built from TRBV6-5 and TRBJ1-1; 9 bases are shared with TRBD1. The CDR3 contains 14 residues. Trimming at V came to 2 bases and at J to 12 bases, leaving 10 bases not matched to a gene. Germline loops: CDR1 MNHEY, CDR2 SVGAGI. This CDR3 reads CASSYAGTGYASFF. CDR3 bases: TGTGCCAGCAGTTACGCCGGGACAGGGTATGCATCTTTCTTT.

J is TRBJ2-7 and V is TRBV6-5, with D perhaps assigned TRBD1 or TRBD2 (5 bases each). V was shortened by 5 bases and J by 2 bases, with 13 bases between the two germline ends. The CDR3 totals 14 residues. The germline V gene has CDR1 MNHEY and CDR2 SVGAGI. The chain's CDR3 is CASSNPGTPYEQYF. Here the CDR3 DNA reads TGTGCCAGCAGTAACCCCGGGACCCCCTACGAGCAGTACTTC.

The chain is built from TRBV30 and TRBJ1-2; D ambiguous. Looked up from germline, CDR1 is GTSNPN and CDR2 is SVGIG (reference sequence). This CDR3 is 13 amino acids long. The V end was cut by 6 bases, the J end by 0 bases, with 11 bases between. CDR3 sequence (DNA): TGTGCCTGCAATTCAAACCCTAACTATGGCTACACCTTC. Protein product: CACNSNPNYGYTF.

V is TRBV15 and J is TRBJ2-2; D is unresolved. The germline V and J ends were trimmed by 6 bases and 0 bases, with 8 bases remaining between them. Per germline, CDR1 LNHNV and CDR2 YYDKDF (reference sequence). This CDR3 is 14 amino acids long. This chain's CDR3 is CATSPTSNTGELFF. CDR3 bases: TGTGCCACCAGTCCGACATCGAACACCGGGGAGCTGTTTTTT.

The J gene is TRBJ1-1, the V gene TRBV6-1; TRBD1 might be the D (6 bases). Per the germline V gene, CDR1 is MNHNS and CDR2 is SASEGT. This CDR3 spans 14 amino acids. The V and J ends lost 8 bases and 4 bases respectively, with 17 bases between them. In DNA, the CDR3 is TGTGCCAGCCAAACGTCTTGGGGGGCCACTGAAGCTTTCTTT. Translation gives CASQTSWGATEAFF.

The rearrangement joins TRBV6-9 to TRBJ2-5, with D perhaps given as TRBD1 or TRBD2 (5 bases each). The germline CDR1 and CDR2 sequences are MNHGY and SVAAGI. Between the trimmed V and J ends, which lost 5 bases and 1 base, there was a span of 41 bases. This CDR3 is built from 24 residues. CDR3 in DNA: TGTGCCAGCAGTCTACCGAGCGGCCCCTGGGTGGGACGGTGGGACGGTGGTCTCCAAGAGACCCAGTACTTC. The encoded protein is CASSLPSGPWVGRWDGGLQETQYF.

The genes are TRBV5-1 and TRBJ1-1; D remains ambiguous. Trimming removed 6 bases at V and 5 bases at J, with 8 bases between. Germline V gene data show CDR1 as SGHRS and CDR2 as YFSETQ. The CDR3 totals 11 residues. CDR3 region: CASMDSTEAFF. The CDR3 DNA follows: TGCGCCAGCATGGATAGTACTGAAGCTTTCTTT.

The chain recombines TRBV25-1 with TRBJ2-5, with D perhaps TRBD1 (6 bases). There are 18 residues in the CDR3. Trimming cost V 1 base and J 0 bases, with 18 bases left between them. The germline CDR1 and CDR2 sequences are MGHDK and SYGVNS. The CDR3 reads CASSEFFQGIKYQETQYF. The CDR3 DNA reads TGTGCCAGCAGTGAATTTTTTCAGGGGATCAAGTACCAAGAGACCCAGTACTTC.

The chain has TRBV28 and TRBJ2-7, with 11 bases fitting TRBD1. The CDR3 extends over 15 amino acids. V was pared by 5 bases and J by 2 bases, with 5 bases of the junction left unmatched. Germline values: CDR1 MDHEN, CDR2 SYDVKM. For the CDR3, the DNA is TGTGCCAGCAGTCATAGGGGACAGGGGGCCTACGAGCAGTACTTC. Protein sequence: CASSHRGQGAYEQYF.

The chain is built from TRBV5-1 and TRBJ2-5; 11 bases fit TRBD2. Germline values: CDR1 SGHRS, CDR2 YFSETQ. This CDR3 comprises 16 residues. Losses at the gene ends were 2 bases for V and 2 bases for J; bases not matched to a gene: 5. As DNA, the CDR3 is TGCGCCAGCAGCTTCGGGACTAGCGGCCCTCAAGAGACCCAGTACTTC. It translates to CASSFGTSGPQETQYF.

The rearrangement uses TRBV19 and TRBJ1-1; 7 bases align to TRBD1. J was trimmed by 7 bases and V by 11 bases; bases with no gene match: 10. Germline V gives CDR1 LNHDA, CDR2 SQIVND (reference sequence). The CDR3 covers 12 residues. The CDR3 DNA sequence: TGTGCCGCCACTACAGGGGATGGTGAAGCTTTCTTT. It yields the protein CAATTGDGEAFF.

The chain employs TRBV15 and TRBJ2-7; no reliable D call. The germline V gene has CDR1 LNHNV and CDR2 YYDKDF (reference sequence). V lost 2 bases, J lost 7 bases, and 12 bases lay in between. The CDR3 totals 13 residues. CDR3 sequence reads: CATSRPPWREQYF. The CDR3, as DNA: TGTGCCACCAGCAGACCCCCCTGGCGGGAGCAGTACTTC.

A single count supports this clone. The CDR3 loop reads CASSPQQKNTGELFF. The CDR3 DNA reads as TGTGCCAGCAGCCCCCAACAGAAGAACACCGGGGAGCTGTTTTTT. The chain recombines TRBV9 with TRBJ2-2; D remains ambiguous. V was shortened by 4 bases and J by 1 base, with 11 bases between the two germline ends. Per germline, CDR1 SGDLS and CDR2 YYNGEE. The CDR3 loop spans 15 amino acids.